Described below is a single T cell receptor beta chain sequence and its context. No antigen is known for it. The sample is drawn from a study of CD8 T cells in Susac syndrome. RNA in amounts of roughly 0.5 to 1 ug was reverse transcribed with random hexamers. TCRdb fed the immunoSEQ multiplex PCR reads into MiXCR, producing one record per CDR3 protein. The sample consists of some 200,000 distinct CDR3 sequences, 95% of them appearing once. Study findings and constraints: An acknowledgment was made by the study that its TCR sequencing and HLA analysis involved relatively few individuals.

Material: CD4+ T cells from PBMCs. This receptor was taken from a human donor with multiple sclerosis.

CDR3 region: CASSSDRAIFAFF. For the CDR3, the DNA is TGTGCCAGCAGTTCTGACAGGGCTATCTTCGCTTTCTTT. The chain recombines TRBV5-4 with TRBJ1-1; 7 bases are shared with TRBD1. The CDR3 length is 13 residues. Looked up from germline, CDR1 is SGHNT and CDR2 is YYREEE (reference sequence). Germline trimming cut 5 bases from V and 11 bases from J; bases unmatched to any gene: 12.